These 9 T cell receptor beta chains were sequenced from one sample in a study of early T cells in non-severe SARS-CoV-2 infection. TCRdb reanalysed the 5' RACE reads using MiXCR and keeps one entry per CDR3 protein. In the table there are 35,000 to 45,000 distinct CDR3 sequences, 6% to 6.5% of which are singletons. The sequencing sample was made of whole blood. Receptors were obtained from an adult who was a healthcare worker with PCR-confirmed SARS-CoV-2 infection or an uninfected control (not recorded which).

This clonotype was seen at least ten times. The chain joins TRBV20-1 to TRBJ2-7; TRBD2 is a possible D gene (5 bases). The CDR3 has 13 residues. Trimming pared 1 base from V and 3 bases from J, leaving 10 bases between. Germline CDR1 DFQATT, CDR2 SNEGSKA (reference sequence). CDR3 residues: CSARGETDYEQYF. CDR3 sequence (DNA): TGCAGTGCTAGAGGGGAGACGGACTACGAGCAGTACTTC.

The table lists this clonotype with many counts. This chain links TRBV10-3 with TRBJ2-7, with TRBD1 as a possible D gene (7 bases). V was shortened by 7 bases and J by 6 bases, with 16 bases between the two germline ends. Looked up from germline, CDR1 is ENHRY and CDR2 is SYGVKD. The CDR3 sequence is 13 residues long. CDR3 sequence: CAINEYRGGEQYF. CDR3 DNA: TGTGCCATCAACGAATACAGGGGAGGCGAGCAGTACTTC.

This clonotype occurred a few times. The V gene is TRBV9, the J gene TRBJ2-1; 9 bases are shared with TRBD1. The germline gives CDR1 SGDLS, CDR2 YYNGEE. V was pared by 1 base and J by 0 bases, with 2 bases of the junction left unmatched. The CDR3 is made up of 16 amino acids. Here the CDR3 reads CASSVTGGSSYNEQFF. CDR3 in DNA: TGTGCCAGCAGCGTAACAGGGGGCAGCTCCTACAATGAGCAGTTCTTC.

At least ten counts were recorded for this clonotype. V usage is TRBV15 and J usage is TRBJ1-5; D perhaps matches TRBD1 (5 bases). Trimming took 6 bases from V and 1 from J, leaving 13 bases between them. CDR1 LNHNV and CDR2 YYDKDF come from the germline V gene (reference sequence). The CDR3 has 15 residues. The CDR3 DNA is TGTGCCACCAGGTTCGACAGAGGGAGCAATCAGCCCCAGCATTTT. As protein: CATRFDRGSNQPQHF.

This clonotype was counted between two and nine times. V is TRBV7-2 and J is TRBJ2-3; 8 positions agree with TRBD2. Trimming took 5 bases from V and 6 from J; bases not matched to a gene: 7. This CDR3 comprises 14 residues. Germline V gene lookup returns CDR1 SGHTA and CDR2 FQGNSA. In nucleotides, the CDR3 is TGTGCCAGCAGCAGACGGGGGGGCGTTGATACGCAGTATTTT. Translation gives CASSRRGGVDTQYF.

There are many counts of this clonotype. The chain combines TRBV11-2 with TRBJ2-5; TRBD2 matches 8 bases. In germline, CDR1 is SGHAT, CDR2 FQNNGV. The CDR3 is 17 residues long. J was trimmed by 6 bases and V by 0 bases; bases with no gene match: 12. The CDR3 loop is CASSLEGWQRGSKTQYF. As DNA, the CDR3 is TGTGCCAGCAGCTTAGAAGGATGGCAGCGGGGGAGCAAGACCCAGTACTTC.

This clonotype was detected only a few times. The chain carries TRBV7-4 and TRBJ2-3; the D call may be TRBD1 or TRBD2 (5 bases each). The germline V and J ends were trimmed by 3 bases and 2 bases, with 12 bases remaining between them. Germline CDR1 reads SGHVT; CDR2 reads SQSDAQ. The CDR3 runs 15 residues. Here the CDR3 DNA reads TGTGCCAGCAGCTTGACGGGGCAGCTCACAGATACGCAGTATTTT. This sequence encodes CASSLTGQLTDTQYF.

By share, this clonotype ranks as medium-sized (0.01 to 0.1%). The gene calls are TRBV7-2 and TRBJ2-3; 7 nucleotides agree with TRBD2. With V trimmed by 5 bases and J by 2 bases, 7 bases remained unmatched. CDR3 length equals 15 residues. Germline CDR1 is SGHTA and CDR2 is FQGNSA. In nucleotides, the CDR3 is TGTGCCAGCAGCAGCCCGACTAGCTCCACAGATACGCAGTATTTT. Its protein product is CASSSPTSSTDTQYF.

This sequence joins TRBV11-2 and TRBJ2-3; D is undetermined. This CDR3 region has 15 residues. Germline lookup yields CDR1 SGHAT and CDR2 FQNNGV. V gave up 2 bases and J gave up 0 bases, with 9 bases separating them. The CDR3 here is CASSLMAFSTDTQYF. The CDR3 DNA sequence: TGTGCCAGCAGCTTAATGGCATTTAGCACAGATACGCAGTATTTT.